The clone carrying this T cell receptor beta chain was observed a few times. Its specificity is unknown. These data are taken from a study of T-cell memory formation after mild COVID-19. In the study overall: TCR clusters were largely donor specific.

Study conclusions and caveats: Pre-infection memory harbored some responding clones, suggesting cross-reactive memory joined. The CD4+ clones that contracted clustered mainly within CM and EM, and the CD8+ clones concentrated in EMRA. Clones that shrank (day 15 to 85) were balanced CD4/CD8, whereas later expanders leaned CD4+.

This CDR3 has 15 amino acids. V was trimmed by 8 bases and J by 2 bases, leaving 13 bases between them. CDR1 is MNHEY and CDR2 is SVGEGT in the germline V gene. Via MiXCR, TCRdb re-called the 5' RACE reads, giving one row per CDR3 protein. The sample gives some 100,000 distinct CDR3 sequences, over 8.5% of which show up once; about two fifths is in the top ten. The origin of this receptor is a man aged 18-30 years who had mild COVID-19 (a few samples of this study predate the infection). Cell type and time point are not known. The specimen was PBMCs or a T cell subset sorted from them (not recorded which). The chain combines TRBV6-2 or TRBV6-3 with TRBJ2-6; D unresolved. This CDR3 is CASHLPAAGANVLTF. In DNA form, the CDR3 reads TGTGCCAGCCACCTCCCGGCTGCTGGGGCCAACGTCCTGACTTTC.